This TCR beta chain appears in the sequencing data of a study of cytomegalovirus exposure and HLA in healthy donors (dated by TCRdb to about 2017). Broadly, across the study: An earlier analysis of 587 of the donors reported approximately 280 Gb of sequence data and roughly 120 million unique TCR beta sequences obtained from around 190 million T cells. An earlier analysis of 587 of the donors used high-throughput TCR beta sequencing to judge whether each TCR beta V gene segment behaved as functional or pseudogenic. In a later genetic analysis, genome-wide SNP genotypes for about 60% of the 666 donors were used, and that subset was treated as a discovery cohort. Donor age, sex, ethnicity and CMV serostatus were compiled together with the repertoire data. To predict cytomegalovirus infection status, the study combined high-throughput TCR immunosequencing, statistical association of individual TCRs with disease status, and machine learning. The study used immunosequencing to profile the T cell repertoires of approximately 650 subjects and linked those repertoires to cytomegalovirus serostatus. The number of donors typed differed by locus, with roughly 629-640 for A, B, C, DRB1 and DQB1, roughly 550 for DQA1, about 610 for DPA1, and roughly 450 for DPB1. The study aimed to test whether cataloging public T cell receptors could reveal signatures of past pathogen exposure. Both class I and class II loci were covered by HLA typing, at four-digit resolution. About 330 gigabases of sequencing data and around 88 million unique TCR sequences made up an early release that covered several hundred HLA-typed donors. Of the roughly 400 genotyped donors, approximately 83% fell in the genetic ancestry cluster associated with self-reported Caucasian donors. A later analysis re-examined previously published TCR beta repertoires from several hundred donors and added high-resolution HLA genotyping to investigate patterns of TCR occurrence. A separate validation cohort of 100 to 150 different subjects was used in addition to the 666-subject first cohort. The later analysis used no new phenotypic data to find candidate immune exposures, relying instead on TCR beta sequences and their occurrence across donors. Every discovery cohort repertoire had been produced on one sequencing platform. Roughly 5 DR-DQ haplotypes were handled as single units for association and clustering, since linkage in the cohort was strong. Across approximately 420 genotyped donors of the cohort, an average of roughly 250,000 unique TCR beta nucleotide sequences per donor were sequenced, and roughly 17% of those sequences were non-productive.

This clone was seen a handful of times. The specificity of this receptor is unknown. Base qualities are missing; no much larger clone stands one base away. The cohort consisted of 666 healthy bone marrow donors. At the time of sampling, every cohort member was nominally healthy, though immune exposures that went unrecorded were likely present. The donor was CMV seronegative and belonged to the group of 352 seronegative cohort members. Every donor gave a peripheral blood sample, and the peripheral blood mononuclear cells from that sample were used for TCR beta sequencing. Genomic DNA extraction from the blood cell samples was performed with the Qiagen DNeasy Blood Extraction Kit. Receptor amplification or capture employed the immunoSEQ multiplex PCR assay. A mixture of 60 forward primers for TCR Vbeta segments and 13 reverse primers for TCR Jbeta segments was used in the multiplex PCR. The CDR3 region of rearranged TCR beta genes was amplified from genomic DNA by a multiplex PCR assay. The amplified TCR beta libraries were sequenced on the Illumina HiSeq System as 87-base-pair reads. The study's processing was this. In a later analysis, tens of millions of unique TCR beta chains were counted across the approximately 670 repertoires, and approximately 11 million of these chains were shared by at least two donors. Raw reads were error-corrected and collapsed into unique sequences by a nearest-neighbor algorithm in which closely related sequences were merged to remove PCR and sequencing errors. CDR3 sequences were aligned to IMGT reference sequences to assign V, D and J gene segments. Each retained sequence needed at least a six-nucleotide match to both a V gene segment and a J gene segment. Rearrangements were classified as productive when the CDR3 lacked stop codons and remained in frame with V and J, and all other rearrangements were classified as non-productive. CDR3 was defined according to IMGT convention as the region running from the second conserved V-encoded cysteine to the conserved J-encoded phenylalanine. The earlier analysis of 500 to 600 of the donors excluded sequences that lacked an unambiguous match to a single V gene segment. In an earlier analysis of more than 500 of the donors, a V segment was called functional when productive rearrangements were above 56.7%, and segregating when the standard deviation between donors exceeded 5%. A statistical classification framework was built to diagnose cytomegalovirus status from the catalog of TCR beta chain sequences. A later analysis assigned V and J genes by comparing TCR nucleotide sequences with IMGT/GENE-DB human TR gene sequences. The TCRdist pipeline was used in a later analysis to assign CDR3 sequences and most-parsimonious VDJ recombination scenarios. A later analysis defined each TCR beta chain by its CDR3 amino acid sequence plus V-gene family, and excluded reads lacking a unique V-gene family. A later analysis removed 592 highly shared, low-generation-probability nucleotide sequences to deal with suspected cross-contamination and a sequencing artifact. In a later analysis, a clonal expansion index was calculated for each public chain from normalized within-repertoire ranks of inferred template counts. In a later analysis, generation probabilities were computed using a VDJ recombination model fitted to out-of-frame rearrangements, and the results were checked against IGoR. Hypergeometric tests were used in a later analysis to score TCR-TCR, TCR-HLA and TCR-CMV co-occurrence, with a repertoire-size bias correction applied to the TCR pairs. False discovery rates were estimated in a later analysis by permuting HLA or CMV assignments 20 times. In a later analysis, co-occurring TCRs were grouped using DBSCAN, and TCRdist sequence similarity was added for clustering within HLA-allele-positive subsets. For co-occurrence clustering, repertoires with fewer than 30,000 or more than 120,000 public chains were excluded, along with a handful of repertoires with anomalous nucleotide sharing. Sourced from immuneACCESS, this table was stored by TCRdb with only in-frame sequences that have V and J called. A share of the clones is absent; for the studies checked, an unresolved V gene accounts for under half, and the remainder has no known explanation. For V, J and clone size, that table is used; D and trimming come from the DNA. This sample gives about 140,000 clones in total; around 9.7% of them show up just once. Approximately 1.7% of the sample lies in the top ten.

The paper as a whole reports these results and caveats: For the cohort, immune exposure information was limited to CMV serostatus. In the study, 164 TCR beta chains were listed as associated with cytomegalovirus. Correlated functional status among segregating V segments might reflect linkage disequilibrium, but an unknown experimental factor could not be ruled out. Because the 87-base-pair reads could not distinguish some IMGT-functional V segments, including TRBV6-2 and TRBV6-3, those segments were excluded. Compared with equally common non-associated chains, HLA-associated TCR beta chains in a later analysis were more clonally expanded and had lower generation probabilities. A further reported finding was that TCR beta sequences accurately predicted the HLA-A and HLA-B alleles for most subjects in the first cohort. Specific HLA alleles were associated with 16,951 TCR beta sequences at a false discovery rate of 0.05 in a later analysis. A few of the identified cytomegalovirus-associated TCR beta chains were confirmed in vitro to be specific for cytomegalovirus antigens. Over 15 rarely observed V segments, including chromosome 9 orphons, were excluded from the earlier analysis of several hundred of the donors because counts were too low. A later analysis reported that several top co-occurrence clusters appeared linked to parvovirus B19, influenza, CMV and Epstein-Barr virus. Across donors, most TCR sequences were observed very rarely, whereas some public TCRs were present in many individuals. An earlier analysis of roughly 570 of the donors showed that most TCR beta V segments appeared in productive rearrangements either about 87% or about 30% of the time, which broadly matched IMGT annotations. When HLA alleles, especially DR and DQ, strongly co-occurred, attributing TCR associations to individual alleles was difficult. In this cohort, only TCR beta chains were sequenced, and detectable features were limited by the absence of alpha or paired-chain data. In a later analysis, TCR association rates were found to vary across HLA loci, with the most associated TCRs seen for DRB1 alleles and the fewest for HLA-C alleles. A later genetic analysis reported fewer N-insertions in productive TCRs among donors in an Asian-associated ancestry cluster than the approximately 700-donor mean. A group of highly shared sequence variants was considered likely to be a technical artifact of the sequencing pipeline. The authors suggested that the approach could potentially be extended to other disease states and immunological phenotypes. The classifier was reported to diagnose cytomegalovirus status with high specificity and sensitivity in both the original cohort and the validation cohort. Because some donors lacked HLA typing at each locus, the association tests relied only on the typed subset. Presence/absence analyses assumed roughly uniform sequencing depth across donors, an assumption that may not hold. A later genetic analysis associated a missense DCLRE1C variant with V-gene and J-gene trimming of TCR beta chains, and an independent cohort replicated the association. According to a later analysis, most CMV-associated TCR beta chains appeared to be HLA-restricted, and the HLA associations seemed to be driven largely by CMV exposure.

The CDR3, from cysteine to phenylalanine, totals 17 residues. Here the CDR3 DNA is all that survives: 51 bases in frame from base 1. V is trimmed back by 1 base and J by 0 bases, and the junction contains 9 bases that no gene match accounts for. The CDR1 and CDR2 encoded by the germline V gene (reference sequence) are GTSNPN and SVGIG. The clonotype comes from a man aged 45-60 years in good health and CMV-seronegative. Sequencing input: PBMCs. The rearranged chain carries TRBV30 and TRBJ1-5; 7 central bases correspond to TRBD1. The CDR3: CAWSAMTGSLSNQPQHF. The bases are TGTGCCTGGAGTGCGATGACAGGGTCTCTTAGCAATCAGCCCCAGCATTTT.